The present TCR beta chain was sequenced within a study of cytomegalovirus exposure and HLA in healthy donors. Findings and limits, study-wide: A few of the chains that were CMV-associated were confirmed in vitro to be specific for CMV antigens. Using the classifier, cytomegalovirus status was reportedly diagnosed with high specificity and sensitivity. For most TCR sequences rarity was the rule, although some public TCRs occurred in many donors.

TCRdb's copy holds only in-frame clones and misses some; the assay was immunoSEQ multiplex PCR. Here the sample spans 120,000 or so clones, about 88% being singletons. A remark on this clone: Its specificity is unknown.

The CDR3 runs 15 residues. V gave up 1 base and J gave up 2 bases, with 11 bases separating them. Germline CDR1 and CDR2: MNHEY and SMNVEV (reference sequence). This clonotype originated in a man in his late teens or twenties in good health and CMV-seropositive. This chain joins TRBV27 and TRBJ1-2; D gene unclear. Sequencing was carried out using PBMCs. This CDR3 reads CASSLFPGDNYGYTF. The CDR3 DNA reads TGTGCCAGCAGTTTATTCCCGGGAGACAACTATGGCTACACCTTC.